Shown below are 10 T cell receptor beta chains from a single sample sequenced in a study of CD8+ T cells in alopecia areata. Reverse transcribed after extraction, RNA yielded cDNA as the sequencing template. Repertoires were generated with immunoSEQ multiplex PCR, while TCRdb's copy carries only in-frame clones and drops some. Found here are around 140,000 clones, over 45% of them singletons; the top ten hold around 6.8%. Material for sequencing was CD4+ T cells sorted from blood. The receptors were gathered from a human donor with alopecia areata.

This clone was counted a few times. V and J are TRBV5-1 and TRBJ1-1, with D possibly TRBD1 on 5 matching bases. Between the trimmed V and J ends, which lost 4 bases and 0 bases, there was a span of 13 bases. Germline CDR1 reads SGHRS; CDR2 reads YFSETQ. This CDR3 has 15 residues. This CDR3 reads CASSQGGVVNTEAFF. CDR3 bases: TGCGCCAGCAGCCAGGGCGGTGTTGTGAACACTGAAGCTTTCTTT.

This clone has more than one count but fewer than ten. V and J are TRBV6-5 and TRBJ2-7; 10 nucleotides line up with TRBD2. J lost 2 bases, V lost 5 bases, and 6 bases had no gene match. Per the germline V gene, CDR1 is MNHEY and CDR2 is SVGAGI. This CDR3 has 15 residues. The CDR3 is CASSPGTSETYEQYF. The CDR3 region has the DNA TGTGCCAGCAGTCCTGGGACTAGCGAGACCTACGAGCAGTACTTC.

This chain links TRBV15 with TRBJ2-1, with 9 bases lining up with TRBD1. The germline CDR1 and CDR2 sequences are LNHNV and YYDKDF (reference sequence). The CDR3 has 15 amino acids. With V trimmed by 6 bases and J by 8 bases, 11 bases remained unmatched. Here the CDR3 DNA reads TGTGCCACCAGTCACAGGGGGCTGGGGATGTATGAGCAGTTCTTC. Translated, it gives CATSHRGLGMYEQFF.

Only one count was recorded for this clone. The J gene is TRBJ2-1, the V gene TRBV30, with 9 bases identical to TRBD2. The germline V gene encodes CDR1 GTSNPN and CDR2 SVGIG (reference sequence). V lost 3 bases to trimming and J lost 4 bases; unmatched junction nucleotides: 7. The CDR3 contains 15 residues. CDR3: CAWRSLAGKYNEQFF. CDR3 sequence (DNA): TGTGCCTGGAGAAGCCTAGCGGGAAAATACAATGAGCAGTTCTTC.

V is TRBV14 and J is TRBJ2-7; D gene ambiguous. Per germline, CDR1 SGHDN and CDR2 FVKESK. CDR3 length equals 16 residues. V was clipped by 5 bases and J by 5 bases, with 22 bases between them. CDR3 protein: CASSTQGGRIPHEQYF. The CDR3 coding sequence is TGTGCCAGCAGCACCCAAGGTGGTCGGATCCCCCACGAGCAGTACTTC.

The gene calls are TRBV10-3 and TRBJ2-7, with D maybe TRBD1 (6 bases). V gave up 6 bases and J gave up 3 bases, with 9 bases separating them. Germline CDR1 reads ENHRY; CDR2 reads SYGVKD. The CDR3 covers 12 residues. As DNA, the CDR3 is TGTGCCATCAGCTCACAGGGCTACGAGCAGTACTTC. Residues: CAISSQGYEQYF.

This chain links TRBV6-5 with TRBJ2-1, with 8 nucleotides matching TRBD2. The trim removed 0 bases at V and 8 bases at J, leaving 9 bases unmatched. This CDR3 region has 16 residues. The germline gives CDR1 MNHEY, CDR2 SVGAGI. The CDR3 nucleotides are TGTGCCAGCAGTTACTCGAGGGTAGCGGGATACTATGAGCAGTTCTTC. Translation: CASSYSRVAGYYEQFF.

The genes are TRBV29-1 and TRBJ2-3; 12 nucleotides match TRBD1. The CDR3 is 14 residues long. Trimming removed 4 bases from V and 4 bases from J; junction bases left unmatched: 3. Germline loops: CDR1 SQVTM, CDR2 ANQGSEA. The CDR3 DNA reads as TGCAGCGTTGGGGACAGGGGGCGCGCAGATACGCAGTATTTT. Protein product: CSVGDRGRADTQYF.

This clone was observed a handful of times. V and J are TRBV5-4 and TRBJ2-1; D gene uncertain. This CDR3 spans 16 amino acids. Deletions cut 0 bases from V and 5 bases from J, with 15 bases between. Germline V CDR1 and CDR2: SGHNT, YYREEE (reference sequence). The CDR3 reads CASSLGHSNSNNEQFF. The CDR3 region has the DNA TGTGCCAGCAGCTTGGGGCACTCAAACTCAAACAATGAGCAGTTCTTC.

V usage is TRBV29-1 and J usage is TRBJ1-3; 8 nucleotides agree with TRBD1. The germline gives CDR1 SQVTM, CDR2 ANQGSEA. V lost 3 bases, J lost 2 bases, and 3 bases stayed unmatched. CDR3 length: 14 amino acids. This CDR3 is CSVEEQGAGNTIYF. In nucleotides, the CDR3 is TGCAGCGTTGAGGAACAGGGGGCTGGAAACACCATATATTTT.